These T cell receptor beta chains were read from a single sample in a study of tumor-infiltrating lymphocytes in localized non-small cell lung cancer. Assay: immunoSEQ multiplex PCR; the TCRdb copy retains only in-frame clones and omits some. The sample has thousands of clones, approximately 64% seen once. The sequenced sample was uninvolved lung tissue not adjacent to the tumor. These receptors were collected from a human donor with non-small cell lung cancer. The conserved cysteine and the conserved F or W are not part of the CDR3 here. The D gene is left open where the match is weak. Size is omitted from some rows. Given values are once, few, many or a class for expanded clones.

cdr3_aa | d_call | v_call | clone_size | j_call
ASSASSYEQF | . | TRBV9 | once | TRBJ2-1
ASSARLADYNEQF | TRBD2 | TRBV5-1 | . | TRBJ2-1
ASSGLAGTSGELF | . | TRBV19 | . | TRBJ2-2
ASRSGTGESEQY | TRBD1 | TRBV7-2 | . | TRBJ2-7
ASGLAGGTDTQY | TRBD2 | TRBV11-3 | . | TRBJ2-3
ASSASVTGELF | . | TRBV9 | . | TRBJ2-2
ASGRANTEAF | . | TRBV28 | . | TRBJ1-1
ASSEDSAGNTIY | . | TRBV2 | few | TRBJ1-3
ASSLGTRGELF | . | TRBV11-2 | few | TRBJ2-2
ASSLRGQGTYEQY | TRBD1 | TRBV5-8 | few | TRBJ2-7
ASSRTGLADYEQY | TRBD2 | TRBV7-6 | . | TRBJ2-7
SVEEEASSYNEQF | . | TRBV29-1 | . | TRBJ2-1
ASSLDWNSVEQY | . | TRBV7-2 | . | TRBJ2-7